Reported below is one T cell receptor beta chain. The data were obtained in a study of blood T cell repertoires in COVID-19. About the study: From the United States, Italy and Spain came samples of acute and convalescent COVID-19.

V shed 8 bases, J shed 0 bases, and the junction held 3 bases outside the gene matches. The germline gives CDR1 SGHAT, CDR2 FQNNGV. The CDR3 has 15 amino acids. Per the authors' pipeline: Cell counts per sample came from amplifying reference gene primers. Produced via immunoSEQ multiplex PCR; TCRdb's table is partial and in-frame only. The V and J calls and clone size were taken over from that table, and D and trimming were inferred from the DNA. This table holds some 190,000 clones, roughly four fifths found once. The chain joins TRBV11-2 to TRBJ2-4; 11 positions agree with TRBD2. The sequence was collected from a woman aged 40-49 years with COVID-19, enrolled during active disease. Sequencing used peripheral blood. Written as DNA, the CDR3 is TGTGCCAGCGTTAGCGGGAGGGCAGCCAAAAACATTCAGTACTTC. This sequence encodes CASVSGRAAKNIQYF.